This is a list of T cell receptor beta chains from one sample in a study of CD8 T cells in ankylosing spondylitis. TCRdb passed the 5' RACE reads through MiXCR, listing each CDR3 protein once. The data hold 200,000 to 300,000 distinct CDR3 sequences, with under 30% observed a single time. The specimen sequenced was blood, either unsorted or a sorted T cell fraction (not recorded which). The source is a male donor with ankylosing spondylitis or in good health (not recorded which). CDR3s include the opening cysteine and the closing phenylalanine or tryptophan. D genes are given only for firm matches. The size of a clone is reported for some rows only, either as once, few or many, or as a class for expanded clones.

j_call clone_size v_call d_call cdr3_nt cdr3_aa
TRBJ2-3 few TRBV3-1 TRBD2 TGTGCCAGCAGCCCCGAGTCCCCGCGGGGGGGCGAAGGTACGCAGTATTTT CASSPESPRGGEGTQYF
TRBJ2-3 NA TRBV20-1 NA TGCAGTGCTAGAGAGGGGGCTTTTATGGATACGCAGTATTTT CSAREGAFMDTQYF
TRBJ2-7 NA TRBV2 NA TGTGCCAGCAGCGATTCCGGGAAACCCTACGAGCAGTACTTC CASSDSGKPYEQYF
TRBJ1-2 few TRBV12-3/TRBV12-4 TRBD1 TGTGCCAGCAGGACCATGGGACAGCCCTATGGCTACACCTTC CASRTMGQPYGYTF
TRBJ1-6 many TRBV28 TRBD1 TGTGCCAGCAGTTTGGTAGGGGGCGTGATGTCGACCCTCCACTTT CASSLVGGVMSTLHF
TRBJ2-3 NA TRBV20-1 NA TGCAGTGCTAGAAGGCGGGGCAGCACAGATACGCAGTATTTT CSARRRGSTDTQYF
TRBJ2-1 many TRBV6-5 TRBD1 TGTGCCAGCAGTTTAATGGGACAGGTGGGTGAGCAGTTCTTC CASSLMGQVGEQFF
TRBJ2-7 many TRBV29-1 NA TGCAGCGGCACGTTCGGGGGGCCCGAGCAGTACTTC CSGTFGGPEQYF
TRBJ2-5 many TRBV7-2 NA TGTGCCAGCAGCTTAGGTGGGGGGCTAGAGACCCAGTACTTC CASSLGGGLETQYF
TRBJ2-5 many TRBV10-3 NA TGTGCCATCAGTGAGGGGGAGACCCAGTACTTC CAISEGETQYF
TRBJ2-1 few TRBV7-3 TRBD2 TGTGCCAGCAGCCTCACCGGGACTAGTAGTCCCTACAATGAGCAGTTCTTC CASSLTGTSSPYNEQFF
TRBJ2-1 few TRBV10-3 TRBD2 TGTGCCATCAGTGAGTCGTACAGACTAGCGTTAGACAATGAGCAGTTCTTC CAISESYRLALDNEQFF
TRBJ2-5 few TRBV29-1 TRBD1 TGCAGCGTTACAGGGGGCAAGGAGACCCAGTACTTC CSVTGGKETQYF
TRBJ1-2 many TRBV29-1 NA TGCAGCGTTGAATGGCACAGGACTATCGGCTACACCTTC CSVEWHRTIGYTF
TRBJ2-3 once TRBV5-1 TRBD1 TGCGCCAGCACCCGGACAGGAGGACCTTTTAGCACAGATACGCAGTATTTT CASTRTGGPFSTDTQYF
TRBJ1-4 many TRBV4-1 TRBD1 TGCGCCAGCAGCCTGGAGCCCGACGTCCCGGGACAGGGGGGACTGTTTTTT CASSLEPDVPGQGGLFF
TRBJ2-2 few TRBV20-1 NA TGCAGTGCTAGCCACGGGAACACCGGGGAGCTGTTTTTT CSASHGNTGELFF
TRBJ2-5 few TRBV12-3/TRBV12-4 NA TGTGCCAGCAGTTTAGAGGGGGGGCGGGAGACCCAGTACTTC CASSLEGGRETQYF
TRBJ2-5 once TRBV7-3 TRBD2 TGTGCCAGCAGCTTTAGCGGGGGGGCCGGAGAGACCCAGTACTTC CASSFSGGAGETQYF
TRBJ2-5 NA TRBV24-1 NA TGTGCCACCAGTGATGCCCAGGGTGACCAAGAGACCCAGTACTTC CATSDAQGDQETQYF
TRBJ2-3 NA TRBV6-5 TRBD1 TGTGCCAGCAGTTTGAGGACAGGGGGAGCAGATACGCAGTATTTT CASSLRTGGADTQYF
TRBJ1-5 NA TRBV2 TRBD1 TGTGCCAGCAGCGGGGACAGGGGAGGCAATCAGCCCCAGCATTTT CASSGDRGGNQPQHF
TRBJ1-4 few TRBV20-1 TRBD1 TGCAGTGCGCGAGATCCGACAGGGGAAACTAATGAAAAACTGTTTTTT CSARDPTGETNEKLFF
TRBJ2-7 few TRBV12-3/TRBV12-4 NA TGTGCCAGCAGCGGGACTGCCGCCTACGAGCAGTACTTC CASSGTAAYEQYF
TRBJ1-6 NA TRBV9 NA TGTGCCAGCAGCGTAGAGGGCAGAAATTCACCCCTCCACTTT CASSVEGRNSPLHF
TRBJ1-6 few TRBV20-1 TRBD1 TGCAGTGCTAGAGATCCCGGGACAGGGGCTGGATCACCCCTCCACTTT CSARDPGTGAGSPLHF
TRBJ2-5 many TRBV5-1 TRBD2 TGCGCCAGCAGAGCTACTGGTCGGGGGGAAGAGACCCAGTACTTC CASRATGRGEETQYF
TRBJ1-1 few TRBV19 NA TGTGCCAGTTTCACTAGGGGTTCGCGGGGAGGCACTGAAGCTTTCTTT CASFTRGSRGGTEAFF